The clone carrying this TCR beta chain was detected only once. The sample comes from a study of cytomegalovirus exposure and HLA in healthy donors. The PCR employed 60 Vbeta primers together with 13 Jbeta primers. The table came from immunoSEQ multiplex PCR; TCRdb's copy has only in-frame clones and leaves some out. This sample carries fewer than 200,000 clones, 70% to 90% of them seen once, and the ten largest clones take 2.5%. V shed 3 bases and J shed 4 bases, with 15 bases lying between them. CDR1 and CDR2 (germline): LGHNA, YSLEER. The CDR3 is 15 amino acids. This sequence joins TRBV4-3 and TRBJ1-2; D is perhaps TRBD1 (6 bases). The sequence was obtained from a man younger than 40 in good health and CMV-seropositive. Source material: PBMCs. In DNA form, the CDR3 reads TGCGCCAGCAGCCAGGGCGGGGGGCGGCGCTATGGCTACACCTTC. The encoded protein is CASSQGGGRRYGYTF.